This is a list of T cell receptor beta chains from one sample in a study of PD-1 blockade in classical Hodgkin lymphoma. Produced via immunoSEQ multiplex PCR; TCRdb's table is partial and in-frame only. The repertoire holds about 43,000 clones, approximately 79% seen once, with approximately 3% in the top ten. The sequences come from peripheral blood mononuclear cells (PBMCs), collected before the second cycle of nivolumab. The receptor source for this set is a human donor with classical Hodgkin lymphoma. Each CDR3 is given with its conserved first and last residue. D genes are given only for firm matches. Size is stated for part of the rows, as once, few or many counts, or as a class when the clone is expanded.

d_call clone_size j_call v_call cdr3_aa cdr3_nt
TRBD1 NA TRBJ2-7 TRBV9 CASSLIAGTGATEQYF TGTGCCAGCAGCTTAATTGCCGGGACAGGCGCAACCGAGCAGTACTTC
NA NA TRBJ1-5 TRBV5-5 CASSSKSQGRFPNQPQHF TGTGCCAGCAGCTCGAAAAGTCAGGGAAGATTCCCCAATCAGCCCCAGCATTTT
NA NA TRBJ1-1 TRBV30 CAWSWDGGVNTEAFF TGTGCCTGGAGTTGGGATGGGGGTGTGAACACTGAAGCTTTCTTT
TRBD1 NA TRBJ1-6 TRBV30 CATRTGLNSPLHF TGTGCCACAAGGACAGGGCTTAATTCACCCCTCCACTTT
NA once TRBJ1-1 TRBV7-3 CASSLNSGYTEAFF TGTGCCAGCAGCCTAAATAGCGGTTACACTGAAGCTTTCTTT
NA NA TRBJ1-2 TRBV5-6 CASTYRLQDYGYTF TGTGCCAGCACCTACAGGCTACAGGACTATGGCTACACCTTC
NA NA TRBJ1-5 TRBV27 CAKDQPQHF TGTGCCAAAGATCAGCCCCAGCATTTT
TRBD1 few TRBJ1-2 TRBV4-3 CASSQDRGFNYGYTF TGCGCCAGCAGCCAGGACAGGGGTTTTAACTATGGCTACACCTTC
NA NA TRBJ2-7 TRBV7-7 CASLGPAHLPDEQYF TGTGCCAGCTTAGGTCCGGCCCATCTTCCGGACGAGCAGTACTTC
NA once TRBJ1-1 TRBV4-2 CASRSMMGEAFF TGTGCCAGCAGATCTATGATGGGGGAAGCTTTCTTT
NA NA TRBJ2-5 TRBV27 CASSTEETQYF TGTGCCAGCAGTACAGAGGAGACCCAGTACTTC
NA NA TRBJ2-1 TRBV4-3 CASSQATRWYNEQFF TGCGCCAGCAGCCAAGCGACAAGATGGTACAATGAGCAGTTCTTC
NA medium-sized TRBJ1-4 TRBV6-9 CASSYGEGEKLFF TGTGCCAGCAGTTATGGGGAAGGTGAAAAACTGTTTTTT
TRBD2 few TRBJ2-2 TRBV7-2 CASSTRTSGGPSNTGELFF TGTGCCAGCAGCACGAGGACTAGCGGGGGCCCAAGCAACACCGGGGAGCTGTTTTTT
NA NA TRBJ2-1 TRBV27 CASSLASEQFF TGTGCCAGCAGTCTAGCAAGTGAGCAGTTCTTC
NA once TRBJ2-7 TRBV6-5 CASSYAGVYEQYF TGTGCCAGCAGTTACGCGGGCGTCTACGAGCAGTACTTC
NA NA TRBJ2-3 TRBV28 CASSSTVRTDTQYF TGTGCCAGCAGTTCCACCGTGCGCACAGATACGCAGTATTTT
NA NA TRBJ1-6 TRBV9 CASSPGNYNSPLHF TGTGCCAGCAGCCCAGGGAACTATAATTCACCCCTCCACTTT
NA NA TRBJ2-5 TRBV9 CASSSSPKEPGSRETQYF TGTGCCAGCAGCTCTTCCCCCAAAGAACCGGGGAGTAGGGAGACCCAGTACTTC
NA NA TRBJ1-1 TRBV19 CASSASPGSNTEAFF TGTGCCAGTAGTGCATCCCCAGGGTCGAACACTGAAGCTTTCTTT
TRBD1 NA TRBJ1-2 TRBV30 CAWSSGQGASGYTF TGTGCCTGGAGCTCCGGACAGGGGGCGAGCGGCTACACCTTC
TRBD2 NA TRBJ2-1 TRBV7-2 CASSSPVGREERDEQFF TGTGCCAGCAGCTCCCCCGTGGGGCGGGAGGAGAGGGATGAGCAGTTCTTC
NA few TRBJ2-2 TRBV7-3 CASSFGDFGGGELFF TGTGCCAGCAGCTTTGGGGATTTTGGTGGCGGGGAGCTGTTTTTT
NA NA TRBJ2-3 TRBV7-3 CASSSRLGTQYF TGTGCCAGCAGCTCTAGACTAGGCACGCAGTATTTT
TRBD2 NA TRBJ2-5 TRBV7-6 CASSATSGSRETQYF TGTGCCAGCAGCGCTACTAGCGGGAGTAGAGAGACCCAGTACTTC
NA once TRBJ2-5 TRBV7-2 CASSLGGQGQTQYF TGTGCCAGCAGCTTAGGAGGCCAGGGCCAGACCCAGTACTTC
NA many TRBJ1-1 TRBV5-6 CASSLPRTEAFF TGTGCCAGCAGCTTGCCTCGAACTGAAGCTTTCTTT
NA NA TRBJ1-2 TRBV4-3 CASSPAWAGGYGYTF TGCGCCAGCAGCCCTGCTTGGGCAGGAGGGTATGGCTACACCTTC
NA few TRBJ1-2 TRBV21-1 CASSKEAGRFGYTF TGTGCCAGCAGCAAAGAGGCCGGCCGCTTTGGCTACACCTTC
NA NA TRBJ1-2 TRBV19 CASSITPGIYGYTF TGTGCCAGTAGTATAACCCCAGGGATCTATGGCTACACCTTC
NA NA TRBJ2-5 TRBV5-3 CARSRGLLDKETQYF TGTGCCAGAAGCAGGGGACTGCTGGACAAAGAGACCCAGTACTTC
NA few TRBJ2-1 TRBV6-4 CASSLGSNEQFF TGTGCCAGCAGTCTGGGGTCCAATGAGCAGTTCTTC
TRBD1 NA TRBJ1-2 TRBV27 CASSSRQGHGYTF TGTGCCAGCAGTTCGCGACAGGGCCATGGCTACACCTTC
NA few TRBJ2-7 TRBV5-6 CASSLKWDEQYF TGTGCCAGCAGCTTGAAGTGGGACGAGCAGTACTTC
NA many TRBJ1-3 TRBV2 CASSESVGQSIYF TGTGCCAGCAGTGAATCAGTCGGACAGTCCATATATTTT
TRBD1 once TRBJ1-4 TRBV28 CASSSPDRATNEKLFF TGTGCCAGCAGTTCCCCGGACAGGGCAACTAATGAAAAACTGTTTTTT
NA NA TRBJ1-2 TRBV6-5 CASSGGDTYGYTF TGTGCCAGCAGTGGAGGGGACACCTATGGCTACACCTTC
TRBD1 NA TRBJ2-7 TRBV6-4 CASSDPDREKYYEQYF TGTGCCAGCAGTGACCCAGACAGGGAAAAGTATTACGAGCAGTACTTC
NA NA TRBJ2-1 TRBV7-3 CASSLRSASSSYNEQFF TGTGCCAGCAGCCTCCGGTCGGCGTCCAGCTCCTACAATGAGCAGTTCTTC
NA NA TRBJ1-5 TRBV6-5 CASSSHGHQPQHF TGTGCCAGCAGTTCCCATGGGCATCAGCCCCAGCATTTT
TRBD2 NA TRBJ2-5 TRBV5-6 CASSHLGLAEETQYF TGTGCCAGCAGCCACCTGGGACTAGCGGAAGAGACCCAGTACTTC
NA NA TRBJ1-6 TRBV19 CASSIAGGKTGGSPLHF TGTGCCAGTAGTATAGCGGGCGGGAAAACCGGTGGTTCACCCCTCCACTTT
NA NA TRBJ1-1 TRBV28 CASSYRGGIRVEAFF TGTGCCAGCAGTTATCGTGGGGGCATAAGAGTGGAAGCTTTCTTT